This TCR beta chain was captured in a study of cytomegalovirus exposure and HLA in healthy donors. Study-level information: The Caucasian-associated ancestry cluster held over 80% of around 380 genotyped donors.

The table lists this clone with a count of one. V gave up 3 bases and J gave up 8 bases, with 12 bases separating them. CDR1 SGHRS and CDR2 YFSETQ come from the germline V gene. CDR3 size: 14 residues. PCR was performed using 60 Vbeta and 13 Jbeta primers. The repertoire was sequenced with immunoSEQ multiplex PCR; TCRdb's copy has only in-frame clones and lacks some. The data show about 200,000 clones, with approximately 86% seen just once and 0.31% held by the top ten. The specimen sequenced was PBMCs. The receptor's source is a woman aged 30 to 39 in good health and CMV-seronegative. The chain couples TRBV5-1 to TRBJ1-6; no clear D gene. The CDR3 protein is CASSYGGGDSPLHF. The CDR3 DNA is TGCGCCAGCAGCTACGGAGGCGGGGATTCACCCCTCCACTTT.